Each of the 8 T cell receptor beta chains below was sequenced from the same sample in a study of T cell repertoires in cytomegalovirus infection. From the reads, TCRdb called clonotypes with MiXCR, one entry per CDR3 protein. Of 150,000 to 200,000 distinct CDR3 sequences in the sample, around an eighth were seen once. The sequenced sample was PBMCs. The receptors shown here come from a human donor in good health (CMV status not recorded). Some clones in this sample may be carry-over from other donors' samples.

This clonotype has just a few counts. The chain's CDR3 is CSARDRVLYNEQFF. The CDR3 DNA reads as TGCAGTGCTAGAGACAGGGTTTTGTACAATGAGCAGTTCTTC. The chain employs TRBV20-1 and TRBJ2-1, with a tentative D call TRBD1 (5 bases). CDR3 length: 14 residues. With 0 bases removed from V and 4 bases from J, the gap between germline ends came to 10 bases. CDR1 and CDR2 from the germline V gene are DFQATT and SNEGSKA (reference sequence).

This clonotype has a count of ten or more. J is TRBJ2-5 and V is TRBV4-1, with 12 bases matching TRBD1. From germline, CDR1 is MGHRA and CDR2 YSYEKL. Trimming took 4 bases from V and 5 from J; bases not matched to a gene: 8. The CDR3 has 16 residues. The CDR3 bases are TGCGCCAGCAGCCGGGGGGACAGGGGGCTCTCGGAGACCCAGTACTTC. It is translated as CASSRGDRGLSETQYF.

CDR3 DNA sequence: TGTGCCAGCAGTGAAGCGTGGAGAGGGGGCTATGGCTACACCTTC. Protein product: CASSEAWRGGYGYTF. The rearrangement links TRBV6-1 to TRBJ1-2; a weak D match, TRBD1 (6 bases). Trimming removed 0 bases from V and 4 bases from J, with 12 bases in between. CDR1 is MNHNS and CDR2 is SASEGT in the germline V gene. CDR3 length equals 15 residues.

This clonotype occurred a few times. This chain uses TRBV7-4 with TRBJ2-3; 7 nucleotides match TRBD1. This CDR3 spans 17 amino acids. From germline, CDR1 is SGHVT and CDR2 SQSDAQ. V lost 1 base to trimming and J lost 1 base; unmatched junction nucleotides: 8. CDR3 DNA sequence: TGTGCCAGCAGCTTAGGAAGAGGGGGCGCTGGCACAGATACGCAGTATTTT. Protein sequence: CASSLGRGGAGTDTQYF.

This clonotype was recorded at least ten times. This chain uses TRBV5-4 with TRBJ2-2, with 9 positions matching TRBD2. This CDR3 region has 16 residues. J was trimmed by 2 bases and V by 0 bases; bases with no gene match: 2. The germline V gene has CDR1 SGHNT and CDR2 YYREEE (reference sequence). The chain's CDR3 is CASSLGGLANTGELFF. The CDR3 nucleotides are TGTGCCAGCAGCTTGGGGGGACTAGCTAACACCGGGGAGCTGTTTTTT.

This rearrangement joins TRBV15 to TRBJ1-1; D is ambiguous. The CDR3 totals 16 residues. Germline V gene data show CDR1 as LNHNV and CDR2 as YYDKDF (reference sequence). With 0 bases removed from V and 0 bases from J, the gap between germline ends came to 11 bases. The CDR3: CATSRDLRELNTEAFF. CDR3 sequence (DNA): TGTGCCACCAGCAGAGATTTAAGGGAGCTGAACACTGAAGCTTTCTTT. Full variable domain (missing parts from reference TRBV15 and TRBJ1-1): DAMVIQNPRYQVTQFGKPVTLSCSQTLNHNVMYWYQQKSSQAPKLLFHYYDKDFNNEADTPDNFQSRRPNTSFCFLDIRSPGLGDTAMYLCATSRDLRELNTEAFFGQGTRLTVV.

Many counts were recorded for this clonotype. The V call is TRBV7-9, the J call TRBJ2-4; D perhaps matches TRBD1 (5 bases). The CDR3 totals 15 residues. The germline CDR1 and CDR2 sequences are SEHNR and FQNEAQ (reference sequence). V was cut by 1 base and J by 5 bases, with 12 bases left in between. CDR3 sequence: CASSLVGAPENIQYF. The CDR3 DNA reads TGTGCCAGCAGCTTAGTAGGGGCTCCGGAAAACATTCAGTACTTC.

This clonotype was counted a few times. The chain carries TRBV28 and TRBJ2-6; D ambiguous. Trimming took off 5 bases at V and 0 bases at J, with 11 bases between the two ends. CDR1 and CDR2 (germline): MDHEN, SYDVKM. The CDR3 is 16 amino acids. CDR3 sequence (DNA): TGTGCCAGCAGTCGGGCCATCAGCTCTGGGGCCAACGTCCTGACTTTC. This encodes CASSRAISSGANVLTF.